These 21 T cell receptor beta chains originate from one sample sequenced in a study of immune characterization of retroperitoneal liposarcoma (dated by TCRdb to about 2019). Libraries came from PCR. The sample was run on a NextSeq 500. Using fastp at Q25 and MiXCR, TCRdb reprocessed the public reads and kept productive beta chains. Identical CDR3 protein sequences are pooled into one entry, listed with their most common genes and DNA. The sample profile shows 3,000 to 4,000 distinct CDR3 sequences; about 52% of them were found once. Together, the top ten hold around three fifths of the sample. Sequencing was performed on tumor tissue. The source of these receptors is a male donor with retroperitoneal liposarcoma.

By share, this clonotype ranks as large. The chain is built from TRBV12-3 or TRBV12-4 and TRBJ2-4; D is uncertain. With 2 bases removed from V and 9 bases from J, the gap between germline ends came to 20 bases. This CDR3 has 16 residues. CDR3 in amino acids: CASSLSPLPQVGIQYF. CDR3 DNA: TGTGCCAGCAGTTTATCTCCTCTTCCCCAAGTAGGCATTCAGTACTTC.

V usage is TRBV7-2 and J usage is TRBJ2-7; 7 positions match TRBD1. The germline gives CDR1 SGHTA, CDR2 FQGNSA. This CDR3 comprises 16 residues. Trimming took 1 base from V and 3 from J; bases not matched to a gene: 9. DNA of the CDR3: TGTGCCAGCAGCTTAGGAGGGACAGAATTCTACTACGAGCAGTACTTC. As protein: CASSLGGTEFYYEQYF.

This clonotype was seen a handful of times. J is TRBJ2-7 and V is TRBV6-4; D remains unclear. The CDR3 has 13 residues. Germline values: CDR1 MRHNA, CDR2 SNTAGT. V lost 4 bases and J 0 bases, leaving 7 bases between the germline ends. CDR3 DNA: TGTGCCAGCAGTGGGGCCTACTCCTACGAGCAGTACGTC. Translating it yields CASSGAYSYEQYV.

This clonotype was seen just once. The J gene is TRBJ2-3, the V gene TRBV12-3 or TRBV12-4; either TRBD1 or TRBD2 may fit D (5 bases each). There are 14 residues in the CDR3. V was shortened by 8 bases and J by 1 base, with 13 bases between the two germline ends. The CDR3 DNA reads TGTGCCAGCCACGAGAGGGGCGGCACAGATACGCAGTATTTT. It is translated as CASHERGGTDTQYF.

The rearrangement joins TRBV7-2 to TRBJ1-1; no reliable D call. This CDR3 spans 13 amino acids. CDR1 SGHTA and CDR2 FQGNSA come from the germline V gene. Trimming took 0 bases from V and 7 from J, leaving 9 bases between them. CDR3 DNA sequence: TGTGCCAGCAGCTTAGCCGGAGCAGTTGAAGCTTTCTTT. Its protein is CASSLAGAVEAFF.

As for this clonotype: No DNA is shown, since the ends of the CDR3 on it are uncertain; the CDR3 is the one TCRdb lists. The genes are TRBV12-3 or TRBV12-4 and TRBJ2-3; the table's D call, TRBD1, was not checked against the DNA. Ends included, the CDR3 has 16 residues. CDR3 sequence: CASSTSTYRDQETQYF.

The V call is TRBV7-2, the J call TRBJ1-4; D not resolved. The CDR3 is 15 residues long. V was pared by 1 base and J by 8 bases, with 14 bases between. Germline V gene lookup returns CDR1 SGHTA and CDR2 FQGNSA. As DNA, the CDR3 is TGTGCCAGCAGCTTAGGCGGGGTAGTCTGGGAAAAACTGTTTTTT. It is translated as CASSLGGVVWEKLFF.

Turning to this clonotype: Since a much larger clone is just one base distant, this may be a read error. The chain recombines TRBV6-6 with TRBJ2-5; TRBD1 aligns across 7 bases. TRBJ2-1 matches the DNA end more closely, so the J call is doubtful. CDR1 and CDR2 (germline): MNHNY, SVGAGI (reference sequence). This CDR3 region has 14 residues. For the CDR3, the DNA is TGTGCCAGCCGGGACAGCTATAGCTCCTACGAGCAGTTCTTC. This encodes CASRDSYSSYEQFF.

This clonotype was seen a few times. The V and J genes are TRBV11-3 and TRBJ2-1; tentatively, D is TRBD1 or TRBD2 (5 bases each). Trimming removed 3 bases at V and 4 bases at J, with 10 bases between. The germline gives CDR1 SGHNT, CDR2 YENEEA. The CDR3 covers 14 residues. The CDR3 sequence: CASSFGGSYNEQFF. For the CDR3, the DNA is TGTGCCAGCAGCTTTGGGGGTTCTTACAATGAGCAGTTCTTC.

V usage is TRBV7-7 and J usage is TRBJ2-3, with D perhaps TRBD2 (5 bases). Germline-derived CDR1 and CDR2 are SSHAT and FNYEAQ (reference sequence). The CDR3 sequence is 15 residues long. With 2 bases removed from V and 4 bases from J, the gap between germline ends came to 13 bases. The CDR3 protein is CASSLSPGIADTQYF. CDR3 DNA sequence: TGTGCCAGCAGCTTAAGTCCCGGGATCGCAGATACGCAGTATTTT. The whole variable domain, filled in from reference TRBV7-7 and TRBJ2-3, reads GAGVSQSPRYKVTKRGQDVTLRCDPISSHATLYWYQQALGQGPEFLTYFNYEAQPDKSGLPSDRFSAERPEGSISTLTIQRTEQRDSAMYRCASSLSPGIADTQYFGPGTRLTVL.

This CDR3 reads CASSYWGTRGIGDEQYF. DNA of the CDR3: TGTGCCAGCAGTTACTGGGGGACTCGGGGGATTGGAGATGAGCAGTACTTC. The chain recombines TRBV6-6 with TRBJ2-5, with D possibly matching TRBD2 (6 bases). There are 17 residues in the CDR3. CDR1 is MNHNY and CDR2 is SVGAGI in the germline V gene (reference sequence). The V and J ends lost 1 base and 11 bases respectively, with 26 bases between them.

By share, this clonotype ranks as large (0.1 to 1%). The CDR3 coding sequence is TGTGCCAGCAGTTACAGCGGGGGGGCGCCCCGGGAGACCCAGTACTTC. This sequence encodes CASSYSGGAPRETQYF. This chain links TRBV6-5 with TRBJ2-5; 10 positions match TRBD2. CDR1 MNHEY and CDR2 SVGAGI come from the germline V gene. V trimming: 2 bases; J trimming: 5 bases; junction bases outside the gene matches: 8. The CDR3 runs to 16 residues.

The count of this clonotype is one. This chain connects TRBV7-2 to TRBJ2-1, with D perhaps matching TRBD1 (6 bases). V shed 2 bases and J shed 2 bases, with 10 bases lying between them. Germline V gives CDR1 SGHTA, CDR2 FQGNSA. This CDR3 comprises 15 residues. CDR3: CASSLRDNPYNEQFF. CDR3 DNA: TGTGCCAGCAGCTTACGGGACAATCCCTACAATGAGCAGTTCTTC.

In this sample, this clonotype is medium-sized. V usage is TRBV7-6 and J usage is TRBJ2-4; TRBD2 might be the D (5 bases). Trimming cost V 5 bases and J 8 bases, with 13 bases left between them. The V gene's germline CDR1 is SGHVS and CDR2 FNYEAQ. CDR3 length equals 13 residues. The CDR3 nucleotides are TGTGCCAGCAGCCGGACCAACGGGGACATTCAGTACTTC. Residues: CASSRTNGDIQYF.

The chain uses TRBV5-1 and TRBJ2-7, with TRBD1 matching over 8 bases. CDR1 and CDR2 from the germline V gene are SGHRS and YFSETQ. The CDR3 is 15 amino acids. The junction had 11 bases not matched to a gene; V was cut back by 3 bases and J by 6 bases. CDR3 nucleotide sequence: TGCGCCAGCAGCTCCCGGACAGGGTATGGGGTCGAGCAGTACTTC. It translates to CASSSRTGYGVEQYF.

V is TRBV27 and J is TRBJ2-1, with D unresolved. Germline-derived CDR1 and CDR2 are MNHEY and SMNVEV (reference sequence). The length of the CDR3 is 13 residues. Trimming left V 6 bases short and J 6 bases short, with 12 bases between. The CDR3 spells CASSDGGSNEQFF. The CDR3 DNA follows: TGTGCCAGCAGCGATGGCGGATCCAATGAGCAGTTCTTC.

The chain has TRBV6-1 and TRBJ2-5; tentative D call: TRBD2 (6 bases). Between the trimmed V and J ends, which lost 11 bases and 1 base, there was a span of 14 bases. The length of the CDR3 is 13 residues. The germline V gene encodes CDR1 MNHNS and CDR2 SASEGT. As DNA, the CDR3 is TGTGCCTCCACGGGGGTAACCCAAGAGACCCAGTACTTC. Amino acid sequence: CASTGVTQETQYF.

In regard to this clonotype: The junction differs from germline at one of its ends, possibly a read error. The chain combines TRBV6-8 with TRBJ2-2; D is perhaps TRBD1 (6 bases). CDR3 size: 11 residues. From germline, CDR1 is MNHGY and CDR2 SAAAGT. The DNA for the CDR3 is TGTGCCAGCCCCAGGGGTGGAAGAGTGGGTTTT. It is translated as CASPRGGRVGF.

The rearrangement uses TRBV12-3 or TRBV12-4 and TRBJ2-1; D perhaps matches TRBD2 (5 bases). The CDR3 spans 14 residues. Between the trimmed V and J ends, which lost 6 bases and 9 bases, there was a span of 18 bases. This CDR3 is CASSRDLALGEQFF. Written as DNA, the CDR3 is TGTGCCAGCAGCCGGGATCTGGCCCTGGGTGAGCAGTTCTTC.

The chain has TRBV6-6 and TRBJ2-1, with TRBD2 matching over 12 bases. Germline CDR1 MNHNY, CDR2 SVGAGI (reference sequence). V lost 2 bases and J lost 7; bases outside the gene matches: 3. CDR3 length: 15 amino acids. The chain's CDR3 is CASSYDLAGGNEQFF. CDR3 nucleotide sequence: TGTGCCAGCAGTTACGACCTAGCGGGAGGGAATGAGCAGTTCTTC.

The chain recombines TRBV6-5 with TRBJ2-1; D remains unclear. From germline, CDR1 is MNHEY and CDR2 SVGAGI. The CDR3 totals 14 residues. Between the trimmed V and J ends, which lost 0 bases and 9 bases, there was a span of 12 bases. The CDR3 loop reads CASSYSIESGEQFF. CDR3 nucleotides: TGTGCCAGCAGTTACTCGATTGAGAGTGGTGAGCAGTTCTTC.